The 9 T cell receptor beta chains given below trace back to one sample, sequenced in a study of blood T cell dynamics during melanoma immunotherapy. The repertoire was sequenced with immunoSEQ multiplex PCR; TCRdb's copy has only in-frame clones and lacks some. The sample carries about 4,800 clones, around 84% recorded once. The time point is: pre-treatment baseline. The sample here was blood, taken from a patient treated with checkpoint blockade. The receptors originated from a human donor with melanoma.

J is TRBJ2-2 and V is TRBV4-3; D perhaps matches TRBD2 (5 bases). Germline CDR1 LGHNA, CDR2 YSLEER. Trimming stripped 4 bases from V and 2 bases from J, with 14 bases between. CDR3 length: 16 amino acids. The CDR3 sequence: CASSPMSSGNTGELFF. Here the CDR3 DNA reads TGCGCCAGCAGCCCTATGTCCAGCGGTAACACCGGGGAGCTGTTTTTT.

The CDR3 nucleotides read TGTGCCAGCAGCGTAGCGGGGGGAGGGACTAGCGGGATCTTCGCGCAAGAGACCCAGTACTTC. Residues: CASSVAGGGTSGIFAQETQYF. The V gene is TRBV9, the J gene TRBJ2-5; TRBD2 agrees at 13 bases. The CDR3 has 21 residues. Trimming cost V 0 bases and J 2 bases; bases outside gene matches: 16. Germline-derived CDR1 and CDR2 are SGDLS and YYNGEE.

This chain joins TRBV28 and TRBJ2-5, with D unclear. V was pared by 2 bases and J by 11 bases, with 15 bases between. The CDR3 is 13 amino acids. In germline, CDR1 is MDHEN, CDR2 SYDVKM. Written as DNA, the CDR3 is TGTGCCAGCAGTTTACCCCCTGTCCCCCAGCAGTACTTC. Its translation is CASSLPPVPQQYF.

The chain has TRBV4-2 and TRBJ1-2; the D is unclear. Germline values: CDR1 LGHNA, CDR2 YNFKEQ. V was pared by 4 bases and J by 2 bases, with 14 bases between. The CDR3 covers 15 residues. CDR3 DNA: TGTGCCAGCAGCCCGATTCGAGGCGTAAACTATGGCTACACCTTC. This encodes CASSPIRGVNYGYTF.

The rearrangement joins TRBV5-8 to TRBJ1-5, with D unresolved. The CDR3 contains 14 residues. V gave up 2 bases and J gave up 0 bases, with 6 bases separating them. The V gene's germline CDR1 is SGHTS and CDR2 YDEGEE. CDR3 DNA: TGTGCCAGCAGCTTTTTCTATAGCAATCAGCCCCAGCATTTT. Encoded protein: CASSFFYSNQPQHF. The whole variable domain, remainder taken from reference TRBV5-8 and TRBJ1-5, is EAGVTQSPTHLIKTRGQQATLRCSPISGHTSVYWYQQALGLGLQFLLWYDEGEERNRGNFPPRFSGRQFPNYSSELNVNALELEDSALYLCASSFFYSNQPQHFGDGTRLSIL.

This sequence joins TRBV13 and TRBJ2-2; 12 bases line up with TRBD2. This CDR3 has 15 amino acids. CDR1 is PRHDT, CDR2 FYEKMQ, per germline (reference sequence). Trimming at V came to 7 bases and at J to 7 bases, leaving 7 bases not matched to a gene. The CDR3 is CASNLAGGPYGELFF. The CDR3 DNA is TGTGCCAGCAACCTAGCGGGAGGGCCCTACGGGGAGCTGTTTTTT.

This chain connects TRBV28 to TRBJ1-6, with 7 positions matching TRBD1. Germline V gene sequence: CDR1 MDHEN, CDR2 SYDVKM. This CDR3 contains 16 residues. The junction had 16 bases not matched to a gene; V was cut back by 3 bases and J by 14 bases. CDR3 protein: CASSFLGRQGRQALHF. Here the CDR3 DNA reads TGTGCCAGCAGTTTTTTGGGTCGACAGGGAAGGCAAGCCCTCCACTTT.

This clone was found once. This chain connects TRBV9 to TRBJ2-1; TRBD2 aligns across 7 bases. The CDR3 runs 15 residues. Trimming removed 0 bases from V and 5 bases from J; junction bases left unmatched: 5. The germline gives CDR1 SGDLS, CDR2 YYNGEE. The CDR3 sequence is CASSVGAGAHNEQFF. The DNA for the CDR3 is TGTGCCAGCAGCGTAGGGGCGGGAGCTCACAATGAGCAGTTCTTC.

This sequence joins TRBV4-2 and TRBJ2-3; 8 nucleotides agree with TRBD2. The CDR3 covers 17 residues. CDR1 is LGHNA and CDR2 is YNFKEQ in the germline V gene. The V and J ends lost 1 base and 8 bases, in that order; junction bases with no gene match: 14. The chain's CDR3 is CASSQVVVGREVGTQYF. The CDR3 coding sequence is TGTGCCAGCAGCCAAGTTGTGGTCGGGAGGGAGGTGGGTACGCAGTATTTT.